This TCR beta chain derives from a study of T cell responses to AZD1222 COVID-19 vaccine. Findings and caveats of the study: Every sample of the repertoires postdated the peak T cell response. Baseline testing showed seropositivity in only a handful of AZD1222 recipients. Vaccine-associated CD4 TCRs spanned spike, dominant at 160-218 and 743-854.

Here immunoSEQ multiplex PCR was the method, and the copy in TCRdb shows in-frame clones only, minus some. The sample holds some 150,000 clones; roughly 90% are singletons and the top ten take roughly 1.7%. This clone showed up just once. Its antigen remains unknown. Germline values: CDR1 LNHDA, CDR2 SQIVND (reference sequence). CDR3 length: 13 amino acids. The ends were cut back, 6 bases at V and 1 base at J, with 7 bases in the middle. The clonotype comes from an adult who received the AZD1222 COVID-19 vaccine. This chain uses TRBV19 with TRBJ1-5; D remains unclear. The sample was peripheral blood, taken 28 days after the second AZD1222 dose. CDR3 region: CASSQNSNQPQHF. The CDR3 DNA reads as TGTGCCAGTAGCCAAAACAGCAATCAGCCCCAGCATTTT.